What follows are 26 T cell receptor beta chains derived from one specimen sequenced in a study of regulatory T cells in long-lasting Graves disease. Specified time point: newly diagnosed GD, antithyroid drugs for less than 3 months. From RNA extracted from PBMCs, the TCR library was made. CDR3 regions were amplified by Arm-PCR using iRepertoire HTBI primers to build TCR beta libraries. TCRdb independently ran MiXCR on the multiplex PCR reads; one entry per CDR3 protein. This table holds about 540,000 distinct CDR3 sequences, 13% found once. These data are also associated with another study on T cells in Graves' hyperthyroidism and ophthalmopathy.

The material was peripheral blood mononuclear cells (PBMCs), obtained at new diagnosis, from a patient treated with antithyroid drugs. Source of these receptors: a man aged 25-45 years with Graves disease.

This clonotype occurred many times. The chain has TRBV6-5 and TRBJ2-1; possibly TRBD1 or TRBD2 for D (5 bases each). The germline V gene has CDR1 MNHEY and CDR2 SVGAGI. The CDR3 has 12 residues. V was clipped by 4 bases and J by 9 bases, with 10 bases between them. CDR3 protein: CASSFHGTEQFF. CDR3 nucleotide sequence: TGTGCCAGCAGTTTCCATGGGACTGAGCAGTTCTTC.

The rearrangement joins TRBV6-5 to TRBJ2-7, with 7 bases fitting TRBD1. The V gene's germline CDR1 is MNHEY and CDR2 SVGAGI. J was trimmed by 6 bases and V by 2 bases; bases with no gene match: 10. The CDR3 consists of 15 residues. The chain's CDR3 is CASSYRLTGVGEQYF. The CDR3 DNA reads as TGTGCCAGCAGTTACCGCCTCACAGGGGTAGGCGAGCAGTACTTC.

This clonotype was seen only a few times. CDR3 DNA: TGCAGTGCTATGGACAATGAGCAGTTCTTC. Translated: CSAMDNEQFF. The J gene is TRBJ2-1, the V gene TRBV20-1; D is unclear. The length of the CDR3 is 10 residues. The V end lost 4 bases, the J end lost 5 bases, and 3 bases lay between the germline ends. From germline, CDR1 is DFQATT and CDR2 SNEGSKA (reference sequence).

This chain uses TRBV11-2 with TRBJ1-2, with D unresolved. Deletions cut 3 bases from V and 2 bases from J, with 10 bases between. The germline gives CDR1 SGHAT, CDR2 FQNNGV. CDR3 length: 14 amino acids. The CDR3 region is CASSFSNPNYGYTF. The CDR3 coding sequence is TGTGCCAGCAGCTTTTCGAACCCGAACTATGGCTACACCTTC.

This clonotype was counted many times. The chain links TRBV20-1 to TRBJ2-7; 10 bases are shared with TRBD2. With V trimmed by 7 bases and J by 4 bases, 10 bases remained unmatched. The length of the CDR3 is 14 residues. Per germline, CDR1 DFQATT and CDR2 SNEGSKA (reference sequence). CDR3 protein: CSGQLAGSTYEQYF. CDR3 DNA: TGCAGTGGCCAACTAGCGGGAAGTACTTACGAGCAGTACTTC.

This clonotype was observed a handful of times. The chain employs TRBV29-1 and TRBJ2-3; D perhaps matches TRBD2 (5 bases). The CDR3 covers 14 residues. Germline loops: CDR1 SQVTM, CDR2 ANQGSEA. Trimming left V 6 bases short and J 5 bases short, with 18 bases between. CDR3 amino acids: CSVPSGFGGDTQYF. The CDR3 DNA sequence: TGCAGCGTCCCCTCGGGGTTTGGAGGAGATACGCAGTATTTT.

This clonotype has more than one count but fewer than ten. The J gene is TRBJ1-4, the V gene TRBV3-1, with a possible D match to TRBD1 (5 bases). Germline V gene data show CDR1 as LGHDT and CDR2 as YNNKEL (reference sequence). The V end was cut by 2 bases, the J end by 8 bases, with 18 bases between. This CDR3 spans 16 amino acids. The CDR3 DNA reads TGTGCCAGCAGCCAAACTTCGGGGACGCCTCGCGAAAAACTGTTTTTT. This translates into CASSQTSGTPREKLFF.

The rearrangement uses TRBV7-9 and TRBJ2-7; D is undetermined. Germline V gene sequence: CDR1 SEHNR, CDR2 FQNEAQ (reference sequence). Trimming cost V 4 bases and J 7 bases, with 14 bases left between them. The CDR3 runs 13 residues. The CDR3 sequence is CASSSSFRAEQYF. CDR3 DNA sequence: TGTGCCAGCAGCTCATCGTTTCGGGCAGAGCAGTACTTC.

This clonotype showed up many times. The chain uses TRBV19 and TRBJ2-7, with D maybe TRBD2 (5 bases). The CDR3 has 14 amino acids. V was pared by 6 bases and J by 0 bases, with 12 bases between. Germline V gene sequence: CDR1 LNHDA, CDR2 SQIVND (reference sequence). The CDR3 nucleotides read TGTGCCAGTAGCCAGGACTTAAGCTCCTACGAGCAGTACTTC. It specifies CASSQDLSSYEQYF. Full variable domain (remainder filled in from reference TRBV19 and TRBJ2-7): DGGITQSPKYLFRKEGQNVTLSCEQNLNHDAMYWYRQDPGQGLRLIYYSQIVNDFQKGDIAEGYSVSREKKESFPLTVTSAQKNPTAFYLCASSQDLSSYEQYFGPGTRLTVT.

A remark on this clonotype: A much larger clonotype is one base distant, so this may be a read error. J is TRBJ2-3 and V is TRBV11-1; the D gene is possibly TRBD1 (6 bases). Matching the DNA end better, TRBJ2-1 makes the J call doubtful. The CDR3 is made up of 13 amino acids. The germline CDR1 and CDR2 sequences are SGHAT and FQDESV (reference sequence). This CDR3 reads CASSPEGVYEQFF. CDR3 coding DNA: TGTGCCAGCAGCCCAGAGGGGGTGTACGAGCAGTTCTTC.

In this sample, this clonotype turned up many times. This chain connects TRBV2 to TRBJ1-1; no clear D gene. The V gene's germline CDR1 is SNHLY and CDR2 FYNNEI. There are 14 residues in the CDR3. Trimming took off 3 bases at V and 1 base at J, with 9 bases between the two ends. CDR3 amino acids: CASSDRTGNTEAFF. The DNA for the CDR3 is TGTGCCAGCAGTGATAGGACGGGGAACACTGAAGCTTTCTTT.

The CDR3 bases are TGTGCCTGGAGTGTAGAATCACCCCTCCACTTT. It is translated as CAWSVESPLHF. The chain carries TRBV30 and TRBJ1-6, with D hard to call. Looked up from germline, CDR1 is GTSNPN and CDR2 is SVGIG (reference sequence). Between the trimmed V and J ends, which lost 0 bases and 10 bases, there was a span of 4 bases. CDR3 length: 11 residues.

This clonotype was found many times. The chain uses TRBV15 and TRBJ1-1; TRBD1 might be the D (6 bases). Germline values: CDR1 LNHNV, CDR2 YYDKDF (reference sequence). V was cut by 1 base and J by 13 bases, with 16 bases left in between. There are 13 residues in the CDR3. Here the CDR3 DNA reads TGTGCCACCAGCAGAGGACAGGCCTCTCGTGATTTCTTT. This sequence encodes CATSRGQASRDFF.

A word on this clonotype: This clone may be a read error of a much larger clone one base away. The V call is TRBV6-5, the J call TRBJ2-7; 12 nucleotides align to TRBD2. Per germline, CDR1 MNHEY and CDR2 SVGAGI. The CDR3 covers 19 residues. J gave up 2 bases and V 7 bases, and 18 bases lay outside the gene matches. This CDR3 is CASNNSSGGGLAGTYEQYF. The DNA of the CDR3 is TGTGCCAGCAATAACTCGTCGGGGGGGGGACTAGCGGGTACCTACGAGCAGTACTTC.

This clonotype was seen many times. The chain couples TRBV12-3 or TRBV12-4 to TRBJ2-1; D not resolved. V was shortened by 2 bases and J by 13 bases, with 9 bases between the two germline ends. CDR3 size: 11 residues. In DNA, the CDR3 is TGTGCCAGCAGTTTAATAGGAACACAGTTCTTC. Translating gives CASSLIGTQFF.

In its sample, this clonotype was seen a few times. The V gene is TRBV29-1, the J gene TRBJ2-2; D is unresolved. Looked up from germline, CDR1 is SQVTM and CDR2 is ANQGSEA. CDR3 size: 14 residues. V shed 5 bases and J shed 4 bases, with 14 bases lying between them. CDR3 sequence (DNA): TGCAGCGTTATCGTTTTCCAACGCACCGGGGAGCTGTTTTTT. Its protein is CSVIVFQRTGELFF.

The rearrangement links TRBV13 to TRBJ1-1, with D hard to call. CDR3 length: 15 amino acids. Trimming took off 3 bases at V and 0 bases at J, with 11 bases between the two ends. Germline loops: CDR1 PRHDT, CDR2 FYEKMQ (reference sequence). The CDR3 sequence is CASSFEDVMNTEAFF. The CDR3 nucleotides read TGTGCCAGCAGCTTTGAGGACGTAATGAACACTGAAGCTTTCTTT.

This clonotype was recorded many times. The chain recombines TRBV5-1 with TRBJ1-4, with D perhaps TRBD1 (5 bases). The CDR3 has 15 amino acids. V lost 3 bases and J 0 bases, leaving 9 bases between the germline ends. In germline, CDR1 is SGHRS, CDR2 YFSETQ. The DNA of the CDR3 is TGCGCCAGCAGCTCGGGACCTTCAACTAATGAAAAACTGTTTTTT. Protein product: CASSSGPSTNEKLFF.

J is TRBJ2-5 and V is TRBV6-1; possibly TRBD2 for D (5 bases). The CDR3 length is 17 residues. V was clipped by 2 bases and J by 7 bases, with 23 bases between them. CDR1 MNHNS and CDR2 SASEGT come from the germline V gene. CDR3 nucleotide sequence: TGTGCCAGCAGTGAATCCGGATTGAGCGGCCGATGGGGGACCCAGTACTTC. It encodes CASSESGLSGRWGTQYF.

The chain couples TRBV10-3 to TRBJ1-2; tentatively, D is TRBD1 (6 bases). The ends were cut back, 10 bases at V and 3 bases at J, with 21 bases in the middle. CDR1 is ENHRY, CDR2 SYGVKD, per germline. The CDR3 is 15 residues long. The CDR3 DNA follows: TGTGCCACCAAACCGACAGGCCCCGACCACTATGGCTACACCTTC. As protein: CATKPTGPDHYGYTF.

This clonotype appeared a single time. As DNA, the CDR3 is TGTGCCAGCAGCGTAATGGAGGCCCCCACAGATACGCAGTATTTT. It is translated as CASSVMEAPTDTQYF. The chain employs TRBV9 and TRBJ2-3; possible D gene TRBD2, 5 bases. This CDR3 comprises 15 residues. Trimming pared 1 base from V and 2 bases from J, leaving 11 bases between. Germline lookup yields CDR1 SGDLS and CDR2 YYNGEE. The full variable domain, rest sourced from reference TRBV9 and TRBJ2-3, is DSGVTQTPKHLITATGQRVTLRCSPRSGDLSVYWYQQSLDQGLQFLIQYYNGEERAKGNILERFSAQQFPDLHSELNLSSLELGDSALYFCASSVMEAPTDTQYFGPGTRLTVL.

This clonotype was counted between two and nine times. The chain recombines TRBV29-1 with TRBJ1-2; D is possibly TRBD1 (5 bases). The V gene lost 2 bases and the J gene lost 7 bases, with 11 bases spanning the gap. Germline V gene lookup returns CDR1 SQVTM and CDR2 ANQGSEA. CDR3 length: 12 residues. CDR3 residues: CSVETGPSGYTF. As DNA, the CDR3 is TGCAGCGTTGAAACGGGACCCTCTGGCTACACCTTC.

This clonotype showed up many times. The rearrangement joins TRBV20-1 to TRBJ2-5; D gene ambiguous. V lost 5 bases, J lost 0 bases, and 10 bases lay in between. This CDR3 has 13 amino acids. Germline CDR1 reads DFQATT; CDR2 reads SNEGSKA (reference sequence). Here the CDR3 reads CSAVVQYQETQYF. The CDR3 DNA reads as TGCAGTGCTGTGGTTCAGTACCAAGAGACCCAGTACTTC.

This clonotype was detected only a few times. It is likely a read error, because the conserved phenylalanine at the end of the CDR3 is missing. V gene TRBV7-2 combines with J gene TRBJ1-2; 10 positions agree with TRBD1. Per the germline V gene, CDR1 is SGHTA and CDR2 is FQGNSA. This CDR3 contains 16 residues. J gave up 6 bases and V 6 bases, and 13 bases lay outside the gene matches. CDR3 bases: TGTGCCAGCAGAACGACAGGGGGCGCGTTTATAGATGGCTACACCCTC. As protein: CASRTTGGAFIDGYTL.

This clonotype was seen at least ten times. The CDR3, as DNA: TGCAGTGCTAACGAAAACCAAGAGACCCAGTACTTC. This gives the protein CSANENQETQYF. The rearrangement uses TRBV20-1 and TRBJ2-5; D not resolved. This CDR3 has 12 residues. From germline, CDR1 is DFQATT and CDR2 SNEGSKA (reference sequence). V shed 4 bases and J shed 0 bases, with 6 bases lying between them.

As to this clonotype: A much more abundant neighbour one base away suggests this may be a read error. This rearrangement joins TRBV12-3 or TRBV12-4 to TRBJ1-2, with 7 bases aligning to TRBD1. This CDR3 has 15 amino acids. CDR3 sequence reads: CASGFSPGQLYGYTF. The CDR3 nucleotides are TGTGCCAGCGGTTTCTCCCCGGGACAGCTCTATGGCTACACCTTC.